Listed below are T cell receptor beta chains from one sample, sequenced in a study of shared clonotypes between healthy human individuals. Profiling relied on immunoSEQ multiplex PCR, and the TCRdb table lists in-frame clones only, not all of them. Of more than 400,000 clones in the sample, 90% to 96% were seen once. The sequenced sample was naive CD4+ T cells sorted from blood. Every receptor here comes from a woman younger than 45 in good health. Both conserved end residues are part of each CDR3. The D gene is left open where the match is weak. Not every row has a clone size; where given, it reads once, few, many or a size class.

clone_size	j_call	v_call	d_call	cdr3_nt	cdr3_aa
.	TRBJ2-7	TRBV5-1	TRBD1	TGCGCCAGCACCGATAAAGCTTATGTAGGGGGCCACGAGCAGTACTTC	CASTDKAYVGGHEQYF
.	TRBJ1-2	TRBV19	.	TGTGCCAGTAGTATCGGGGGCGCTCAGGGCTACACCTTC	CASSIGGAQGYTF
.	TRBJ2-5	TRBV21-1	.	TGTGCCAGCAGCAAACCGGATGGACTAGCGGGAGAAGAGACCCAGTACTTC	CASSKPDGLAGEETQYF
.	TRBJ2-1	TRBV10-2	.	TGCGCCAGCAGTGCACAGCGGGCCTCTTCCTACAATGAGCAGTTCTTC	CASSAQRASSYNEQFF
.	TRBJ2-3	TRBV5-4	TRBD1	TGTGCCAGCAGAGGGGGACAGGGCGTGGCAGATACGCAGTATTTT	CASRGGQGVADTQYF
.	TRBJ2-2	TRBV18	TRBD2	TGTGCCAGCTCACCGGGAGGGAACTCGAACACCGGGGAGCTGTTTTTT	CASSPGGNSNTGELFF
.	TRBJ2-1	TRBV5-1	.	TGCGCCAGCAGCTTGGAAGTTGGATCCTACAATGAGCAGTTCTTC	CASSLEVGSYNEQFF
.	TRBJ2-7	TRBV6-1	.	TGTGCCAGCAGTGCTCGGGGCGAGCAGTACTTC	CASSARGEQYF
.	TRBJ1-1	TRBV14	TRBD1	TGTGCCAGCAGCAACCTACAGGGGTCGGGGGCTGAAGCTTTCTTT	CASSNLQGSGAEAFF
few	TRBJ2-7	TRBV5-6	.	TGTGCCAGCAGCTTTGAAGGAATCCCCTACGAGCAGTACTTC	CASSFEGIPYEQYF
.	TRBJ2-6	TRBV7-3	TRBD2	TGTGCCAGCAGTCCGAGCGGGAGGGCCGGTGGGGCCAACGTCCTGACTTTC	CASSPSGRAGGANVLTF
.	TRBJ2-1	TRBV7-2	.	TGTGCCAGCAAGCCTCCGCGGGACCCGCCCAATGAGCAGTTCTTC	CASKPPRDPPNEQFF
once	TRBJ1-5	TRBV18	TRBD1	TGTGCCAGCTCACCTCAGGGGGATCAGCCCCAGCATTTT	CASSPQGDQPQHF
.	TRBJ2-7	TRBV6-1	TRBD1	TGTGCCAGCAGGGGTGAGGGGACAGGTTCCCCTGGAGAGTACTTC	CASRGEGTGSPGEYF
.	TRBJ1-2	TRBV28	TRBD1	TGTGCCAGCAGGACGGGACAGGGTGCAAGCTATGGCTACACCTTC	CASRTGQGASYGYTF
.	TRBJ1-3	TRBV11-2	.	TGTGCCAGCCGTCCACCGAGGGTCTCTGGAAACACCATATATTTT	CASRPPRVSGNTIYF
.	TRBJ2-4	TRBV30	.	TGTGCCTGGAGCGTAGCCTCGGGAAACATTCAGTACTTC	CAWSVASGNIQYF
.	TRBJ2-1	TRBV18	TRBD1	TGTGCCAGCTCACCGGACAGGGCAGAGAATGAGCAGTTCTTC	CASSPDRAENEQFF
.	TRBJ2-7	TRBV27	TRBD2	TGTGCCAGCAGCCGCGGCTGGGCGGGAGGCTACGAGCAGTACTTC	CASSRGWAGGYEQYF
.	TRBJ2-1	TRBV18	.	TGTGCCAGCTCACCACCGGGGGCGCGGGAGCAGTTCTTC	CASSPPGAREQFF
.	TRBJ1-5	TRBV10-3	.	TGTGCCATCAGTGAGTCGGGTCCCCAGCCCCAGCATTTT	CAISESGPQPQHF
.	TRBJ2-7	TRBV4-1	TRBD1	TGCGCCAGCAGCCGCGGGACAGGGGAGTTCGAGCAGTACTTC	CASSRGTGEFEQYF
.	TRBJ2-2	TRBV5-1	.	TGCGCCAGCAGCCCCGCAGGTCATGAGAACACCGGGGAGCTGTTTTTT	CASSPAGHENTGELFF
.	TRBJ2-7	TRBV4-1	TRBD1	TGCGCCAGCAGCCCTATTGGGACAGTTAACGAGCAGTACTTC	CASSPIGTVNEQYF
.	TRBJ2-7	TRBV11-2	TRBD1	TGTGCCAGCAGCAAGGGACAGACCTACGAGCAGTACTTC	CASSKGQTYEQYF
.	TRBJ2-5	TRBV4-1	TRBD2	TGCGCCAGCAGCCAAGATCTCCTAGCGGGAAGGCAAGAGACCCAGTACTTC	CASSQDLLAGRQETQYF
.	TRBJ2-5	TRBV28	TRBD2	TGTGCCAGCAAAGCTGGACTAGCGGGAGTGGAGACCCAGTACTTC	CASKAGLAGVETQYF
once	TRBJ2-7	TRBV30	.	TGTGCCTGGACAAGACCTGACCTTTACGAGCAGTACTTC	CAWTRPDLYEQYF
once	TRBJ2-7	TRBV5-8	.	TGTGCCAGCAGCCGAGGACAACCCGAGCAGTACTTC	CASSRGQPEQYF
once	TRBJ1-4	TRBV30	.	TGTGCCTGGAGTGTACGGGAGAATGAAAAACTGTTTTTT	CAWSVRENEKLFF
few	TRBJ2-1	TRBV7-9	TRBD2	TGTGCCAGCAGCTACCCTAGCGGTGAGCAGTTCTTC	CASSYPSGEQFF
.	TRBJ1-5	TRBV28	.	TGTGCCAGCAGATCCCAATCGGGGGAGGCGTGGGCCCAGCATTTT	CASRSQSGEAWAQHF
.	TRBJ1-1	TRBV2	TRBD1	TGTGCCAGCAGTCGACAGGGACCGAACACTGAAGCTTTCTTT	CASSRQGPNTEAFF
.	TRBJ2-1	TRBV4-1	.	TGCGCCAGCAGCCAAGATCAGCAGAGGAGGCAGTTCTTC	CASSQDQQRRQFF
.	TRBJ1-5	TRBV28	.	TGTGCCAGCAGCACATACAGGGAGGGCAATCAGCCCCAGCATTTT	CASSTYREGNQPQHF
.	TRBJ1-2	TRBV18	.	TGTGCCAGCTCACCAGGGGAGGGTAGCTATGGCTACACCTTC	CASSPGEGSYGYTF
once	TRBJ1-1	TRBV30	.	TGTGCCTGGAGTGTACGGGCAGGGCCTAGGCCGACTGAAGCTTTCTTT	CAWSVRAGPRPTEAFF
.	TRBJ1-4	TRBV7-2	.	TGTGCCAGCAGCCCGTCCGTATGGGTTCAAACAGTGACTAATGAAAAACTGTTTTTT	CASSPSVWVQTVTNEKLFF
.	TRBJ1-4	TRBV5-6	TRBD1	TGTGCCAGCAGCTACGGGACAGGGGGCAGGAGGTTTGAAAAACTGTTTTTT	CASSYGTGGRRFEKLFF
.	TRBJ2-6	TRBV11-2	TRBD2	TGTGCCAGCAGCTCCGGGGGGTTGTCTGGGGCCAACGTCCTGACTTTC	CASSSGGLSGANVLTF
.	TRBJ2-1	TRBV4-2	TRBD2	TGTGCCAGCAGCCAAGTCTCACTAGCGGGGGGCGGCCATCACAATGAGCAGTTCTTC	CASSQVSLAGGGHHNEQFF
.	TRBJ1-5	TRBV7-3	.	TGTGCCAGCAGCCTCCCGAGGGGGGCTACGATATCGCAGCCCCAGCATTTT	CASSLPRGATISQPQHF
.	TRBJ2-5	TRBV4-1	.	TGCGCCAGCAGCCGGCCTCAGGAGCGAGGGGAGGAGACCCAGTACTTC	CASSRPQERGEETQYF
.	TRBJ2-7	TRBV4-1	.	TGCGCCAGCAGCTCGACGACCCTCCCCCCCTACGAGCAGTACTTC	CASSSTTLPPYEQYF
.	TRBJ2-7	TRBV7-2	TRBD2	TGTGCCAGCAGCGTCGGGACTAGCGGTTCCTACGAGCAGTACTTC	CASSVGTSGSYEQYF
.	TRBJ1-5	TRBV10-2	.	TGCGCCAGCAGGGACAGCCACAATCAGCCCCAGCATTTT	CASRDSHNQPQHF
.	TRBJ2-7	TRBV15	.	TGTGCCACCAGCGGCCGGTCCTTAGCCCACGAGCAGTACTTC	CATSGRSLAHEQYF
.	TRBJ2-1	TRBV11-3	.	TGTGCCAGCAGCTTCGGCCGAGAGAGCTCCTACAATGAGCAGTTCTTC	CASSFGRESSYNEQFF
.	TRBJ2-2	TRBV11-3	TRBD1	TGTGCCAGCAGCCCCGGACCGGGACAGGGAACCGGGGAGCTGTTTTTT	CASSPGPGQGTGELFF
.	TRBJ2-3	TRBV5-5	.	TGTGCCAGCAGCTTTCGGGGGAGCACAGATACGCAGTATTTT	CASSFRGSTDTQYF
.	TRBJ1-4	TRBV18	.	TGTGCCAGCTCACCTACGATGGCAGGGGCTAATGAAAAACTGTTTTTT	CASSPTMAGANEKLFF
.	TRBJ2-1	TRBV9	.	TGTGCCAGCAGCGTAGCGGTAGCGGTCTACAATGAGCAGTTCTTC	CASSVAVAVYNEQFF
.	TRBJ2-1	TRBV5-6	.	TGTGCCAGCAGCTTCGGAGAAGTTGATGAGCAGTTCTTC	CASSFGEVDEQFF
.	TRBJ1-1	TRBV6-6	TRBD1	TGTGCCAGCAGTTACTCGGAAGGGGGCTGGACTGAAGCTTTCTTT	CASSYSEGGWTEAFF
.	TRBJ2-3	TRBV7-8	.	TGTGCCAGCAGCTTCGGGACCGCAGGAACAGATACGCAGTATTTT	CASSFGTAGTDTQYF
once	TRBJ1-2	TRBV28	TRBD1	TGTGCCAGCAGTTTAAGTACAGGGGGCTCGGGCTACACCTTC	CASSLSTGGSGYTF
.	TRBJ1-1	TRBV2	.	TGTGCCAGCAGTGAAGAGGCAGGGTACACTGAAGCTTTCTTT	CASSEEAGYTEAFF
once	TRBJ2-7	TRBV10-3	TRBD1	TGTGCCATCAGTTTGACAGGGGGCCGGGACGAGCAGTACTTC	CAISLTGGRDEQYF
.	TRBJ2-7	TRBV6-5	.	TGTGCCAGCCGAGCGCCGACCTACGAGCAGTACTTC	CASRAPTYEQYF